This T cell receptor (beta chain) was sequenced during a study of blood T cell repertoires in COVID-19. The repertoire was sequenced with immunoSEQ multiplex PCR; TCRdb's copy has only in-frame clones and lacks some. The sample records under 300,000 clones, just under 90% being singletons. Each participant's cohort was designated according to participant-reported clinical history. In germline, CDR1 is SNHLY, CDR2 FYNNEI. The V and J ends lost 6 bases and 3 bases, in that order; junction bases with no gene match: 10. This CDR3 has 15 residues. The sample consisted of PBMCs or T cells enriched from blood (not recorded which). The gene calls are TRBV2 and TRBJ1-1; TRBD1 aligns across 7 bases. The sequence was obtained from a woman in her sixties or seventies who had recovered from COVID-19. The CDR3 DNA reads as TGTGCCAGCAGCGGACAGGTGGCGGATGACACTGAAGCTTTCTTT. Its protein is CASSGQVADDTEAFF. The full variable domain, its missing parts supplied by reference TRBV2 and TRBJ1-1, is EPEVTQTPSHQVTQMGQEVILRCVPISNHLYFYWYRQILGQKVEFLVSFYNNEISEKSEIFDDQFSVERPDGSNFTLKIRSTKLEDSAMYFCASSGQVADDTEAFFGQGTRLTVV.